The subject of this entry is one T cell receptor beta chain. Its specificity is unknown. The data derive from a study of cytomegalovirus exposure and HLA in healthy donors. Study findings and constraints: Presence/absence analyses assumed roughly uniform sequencing depth across donors, which may not hold. In an earlier analysis, most TCR beta V segments were productive about 87% or about 30% of the time.

Germline V lookup: CDR1 SGHRS, CDR2 YFSETQ. The CDR3 spans 14 residues. Germline trimming cut 4 bases from V and 6 bases from J; bases unmatched to any gene: 7. In the PCR, 60 Vbeta and 13 Jbeta primers were used. The method was immunoSEQ multiplex PCR; TCRdb's version includes in-frame clones alone and lacks a portion of them. The sample consists of tens of thousands of clones, roughly 83% of them appearing once. Material for sequencing was PBMCs. The receptor's source is a man aged 25 to 40 in good health and CMV-seronegative. The rearrangement links TRBV5-1 to TRBJ2-1, with 7 bases lining up with TRBD1. This chain's CDR3 is CASSPGTAANEQFF. In DNA, the CDR3 is TGCGCCAGCAGCCCCGGGACAGCGGCCAATGAGCAGTTCTTC.